Sequencing of this T cell receptor beta chain was carried out in a study of blood T cell repertoires in COVID-19. Overall study: The recovered donors of Cohort 3 showed two negative PCRs, clearance, or symptom resolution. Samples of COVID-19 (acute and convalescent) were obtained from the United States, Italy and Spain.

Libraries were prepared by immunoSEQ multiplex PCR; TCRdb keeps only in-frame clonotypes and omits some of them. The sample records over 250,000 clones, about 88% being singletons. CDR1 SGHRS and CDR2 YFSETQ come from the germline V gene. Trimming removed 2 bases from V and 6 bases from J, with 11 bases in between. The CDR3 length is 14 residues. This sequence joins TRBV5-1 and TRBJ1-4, with D hard to call. This clonotype was obtained from a woman aged 55-69 years in a cohort exposed to, infected with or recovered from COVID-19 (not recorded which). The material sequenced was PBMCs or T cells enriched from blood (not recorded which). The CDR3 loop is CASSLSGGDEKLFF. The DNA of the CDR3 is TGCGCCAGCAGCTTATCGGGTGGTGATGAAAAACTGTTTTTT.